This passage covers 27 T cell receptor beta chains from one sample sequenced in a study of blood T cell repertoires in COVID-19. Clones were read by immunoSEQ multiplex PCR, and TCRdb kept only the in-frame ones, dropping some. The sample shows more than 300,000 clones, under 90% of them seen only once. Input material: PBMCs or T cells enriched from blood (not recorded which). These receptors were obtained from a young woman who had recovered from COVID-19.

V is TRBV5-6 and J is TRBJ2-5, with TRBD1 as a possible D gene (6 bases). CDR1 and CDR2 (germline): SGHDT, YYEEEE. Between the trimmed V and J ends, which lost 2 bases and 0 bases, there was a span of 11 bases. The CDR3 consists of 15 residues. In DNA, the CDR3 is TGTGCCAGCAGCTTTGGAACAGGGAACCAAGAGACCCAGTACTTC. Translated: CASSFGTGNQETQYF.

This clone has a single count. The chain employs TRBV3-1 (or the pseudogene TRBV3-2) and TRBJ2-2; the D gene is possibly TRBD1 (5 bases). The V and J ends lost 1 base and 4 bases respectively, with 7 bases between them. Germline V lookup: CDR1 LGHDT, CDR2 YNNKEL (reference sequence). This CDR3 has 14 residues. This CDR3 reads CASSQAQGTGELFF. The CDR3 bases are TGTGCCAGCAGCCAAGCTCAGGGCACCGGGGAGCTGTTTTTT.

The chain recombines TRBV30 with TRBJ1-6; D might be TRBD1 (6 bases). The V gene's germline CDR1 is GTSNPN and CDR2 SVGIG (reference sequence). This CDR3 spans 13 amino acids. V was pared by 7 bases and J by 5 bases, with 12 bases between. This CDR3 is CAFSGTNNSPLHF. Written as DNA, the CDR3 is TGTGCCTTCTCCGGGACAAATAATTCACCCCTCCACTTT.

This clone was seen a handful of times. The chain links TRBV19 to TRBJ1-3; the D gene is possibly TRBD1 (6 bases). Germline CDR1 and CDR2: LNHDA and SQIVND (reference sequence). The CDR3 is 16 residues long. Deletions cut 7 bases from V and 0 bases from J, with 16 bases between. The CDR3 spells CASKVGQSSSGNTIYF. The CDR3 nucleotides are TGTGCCAGTAAAGTAGGACAGTCGAGCTCTGGAAACACCATATATTTT.

The chain couples TRBV5-4 to TRBJ2-3; possibly TRBD1 for D (6 bases). Trimming left V 2 bases short and J 1 base short, with 11 bases between. Germline loops: CDR1 SGHNT, CDR2 YYREEE (reference sequence). The CDR3 is 15 amino acids. The CDR3 sequence: CASSLETGRTDTQYF. The CDR3 DNA reads TGTGCCAGCAGCTTAGAGACAGGACGCACAGATACGCAGTATTTT.

The chain links TRBV10-3 to TRBJ2-7, with D perhaps TRBD1 (5 bases). Germline V CDR1 and CDR2: ENHRY, SYGVKD. The V end lost 0 bases, the J end lost 7 bases, and 22 bases lay between the germline ends. The CDR3 is 17 amino acids. Here the CDR3 DNA reads TGTGCCATCAGTGAGTCGATACAGGCCGCTCCGACTGGGGAGCAGTACTTC. Its protein product is CAISESIQAAPTGEQYF.

The table lists this clone with a count of one. The chain employs TRBV5-4 and TRBJ2-7, with D possibly TRBD2 on 6 matching bases. Germline V gives CDR1 SGHNT, CDR2 YYREEE (reference sequence). Trimming took off 0 bases at V and 6 bases at J, with 19 bases between the two ends. There are 16 residues in the CDR3. CDR3: CASSLGTPGLRREQYF. As DNA, the CDR3 is TGTGCCAGCAGCTTGGGTACCCCGGGACTCCGGCGCGAGCAGTACTTC.

The J gene is TRBJ1-4, the V gene TRBV5-6; 11 bases align to TRBD1. This CDR3 contains 16 residues. V gave up 2 bases and J gave up 6 bases; unmatched junction bases: 6. The germline gives CDR1 SGHDT, CDR2 YYEEEE. The CDR3 loop is CASSFEPGQGDEKLFF. CDR3 nucleotide sequence: TGTGCCAGCAGCTTTGAACCGGGACAGGGGGATGAAAAACTGTTTTTT. The variable domain in full, completed from reference TRBV5-6 and TRBJ1-4, reads DAGVTQSPTHLIKTRGQQVTLRCSPKSGHDTVSWYQQALGQGPQFIFQYYEEEERQRGNFPDRFSGHQFPNYSSELNVNALLLGDSALYLCASSFEPGQGDEKLFFGSGTQLSVL.

The genes are TRBV7-2 and TRBJ1-2; D is uncertain. The CDR3 length is 15 residues. The V and J ends lost 1 base and 3 bases respectively, with 12 bases between them. The germline gives CDR1 SGHTA, CDR2 FQGNSA. CDR3 protein: CASSLDLGRHYGYTF. CDR3 coding DNA: TGTGCCAGCAGCTTAGATCTTGGGCGACACTATGGCTACACCTTC.

The CDR3 here is CASSPLDLTGTGNTIYF. The CDR3 DNA reads TGTGCCAGCTCACCACTCGACCTCACAGGGACGGGAAACACCATATATTTT. The chain links TRBV18 to TRBJ1-3; weak D call: TRBD1 (6 bases). CDR3 length: 17 amino acids. The germline V and J ends were trimmed by 1 base and 4 bases, with 17 bases remaining between them. Germline values: CDR1 KGHSH, CDR2 LQKENI.

V gene TRBV28 combines with J gene TRBJ2-7, with D possibly matching TRBD1 (5 bases). Germline CDR1 is MDHEN and CDR2 is SYDVKM. Trimming took off 7 bases at V and 2 bases at J, with 18 bases between the two ends. The CDR3 is 15 residues long. The CDR3 DNA reads as TGTGCCAGCAACCTAGGGGTCCCGAACCCCTACGAGCAGTACTTC. Amino acid sequence: CASNLGVPNPYEQYF.

This chain uses TRBV7-8 with TRBJ1-1; D possibly corresponds to TRBD1 (6 bases). Germline V gene data show CDR1 as SGHVS and CDR2 as FQNEAQ. The CDR3 runs 15 residues. Deletions cut 2 bases from V and 0 bases from J, with 10 bases between. The CDR3 DNA is TGTGCCAGCAGCTTATTACAGGGTATGAACACTGAAGCTTTCTTT. Translation: CASSLLQGMNTEAFF.

The chain employs TRBV7-9 and TRBJ1-4, with 7 bases aligning to TRBD1. Per the germline V gene, CDR1 is SEHNR and CDR2 is FQNEAQ (reference sequence). CDR3 length: 15 residues. Unmatched junction bases numbered 13, after V lost 7 bases and J lost 8 bases. This CDR3 is CASTLAGQGGEKLFF. CDR3 nucleotides: TGTGCCAGCACCCTAGCTGGGCAGGGGGGCGAAAAACTGTTTTTT.

This chain joins TRBV28 and TRBJ2-1, with TRBD2 matching 13 bases. V lost 2 bases, J lost 8 bases, and 9 bases stayed unmatched. From germline, CDR1 is MDHEN and CDR2 SYDVKM. The CDR3 loop spans 17 amino acids. The DNA for the CDR3 is TGTGCCAGCAGTTTACCCGGGACTAGCGGGATTTGGGATGAGCAGTTCTTC. It specifies CASSLPGTSGIWDEQFF.

The V and J genes are TRBV7-9 and TRBJ1-3; D not resolved. Trimming removed 5 bases from V and 3 bases from J, with 14 bases in between. This CDR3 comprises 15 residues. Germline lookup yields CDR1 SEHNR and CDR2 FQNEAQ (reference sequence). Here the CDR3 DNA reads TGTGCCAGCAGCCCCCCTTTGCGGCTTGGAAACACCATATATTTT. Protein sequence: CASSPPLRLGNTIYF.

The chain has TRBV4-3 and TRBJ1-2; D not certain. The V and J ends lost 0 bases and 2 bases respectively, with 10 bases between them. Germline V gene sequence: CDR1 LGHNA, CDR2 YSLEER. The CDR3 loop spans 15 amino acids. The CDR3 protein is CASSQEFWSNYGYTF. The CDR3 DNA sequence: TGCGCCAGCAGCCAAGAATTCTGGAGCAACTATGGCTACACCTTC.

The genes are TRBV5-4 and TRBJ1-1, with a tentative D call TRBD1 (6 bases). This CDR3 has 12 residues. V lost 1 base to trimming and J lost 11 bases, with 12 bases between them. Germline lookup yields CDR1 SGHNT and CDR2 YYREEE (reference sequence). DNA for the CDR3: TGTGCCAGCAGCTTGACACAGGGAGATGCTTTCTTT. Protein: CASSLTQGDAFF. Using reference TRBV5-4 and TRBJ1-1 for the parts outside the CDR3, the full variable domain is ETGVTQSPTHLIKTRGQQVTLRCSSQSGHNTVSWYQQALGQGPQFIFQYYREEENGRGNFPPRFSGLQFPNYSSELNVNALELDDSALYLCASSLTQGDAFFGQGTRLTVV.

The chain has TRBV19 and TRBJ1-5, with D unclear. The germline V gene has CDR1 LNHDA and CDR2 SQIVND (reference sequence). This CDR3 region has 16 residues. The V end was cut by 4 bases, the J end by 0 bases, with 13 bases between. For the CDR3, the DNA is TGTGCCAGTAGTAAAACAGATTTTTATAGCAATCAGCCCCAGCATTTT. It is translated as CASSKTDFYSNQPQHF.

This chain uses TRBV5-4 with TRBJ2-5; 15 bases agree with TRBD2. The J segment lost 4 bases and the V segment lost 3 bases, leaving 10 bases of the junction unmatched. CDR3 size: 18 residues. The germline CDR1 and CDR2 sequences are SGHNT and YYREEE (reference sequence). The CDR3 sequence: CASSSYPEGLAGGETQYF. In nucleotides, the CDR3 is TGTGCCAGCAGCTCCTACCCTGAGGGACTAGCGGGAGGAGAGACCCAGTACTTC.

The V call is TRBV29-1, the J call TRBJ2-5; a weak D match, TRBD2 (6 bases). The germline V and J ends were trimmed by 3 bases and 4 bases, with 12 bases remaining between them. The CDR3 loop spans 13 amino acids. CDR1 SQVTM and CDR2 ANQGSEA come from the germline V gene. For the CDR3, the DNA is TGCAGCGTTGACGTCGGGAGTCTAGAGACCCAGTACTTC. This translates into CSVDVGSLETQYF.

With regard to this clone: At one of its ends the junction is not consistent with the germline gene, which may arise from a read error. The chain joins TRBV7-2 to TRBJ1-2; D is ambiguous. This CDR3 is built from 14 residues. CDR1 SGHTA and CDR2 FQGNSA come from the germline V gene. The CDR3 protein is CASSRIPGKTQESF. In DNA form, the CDR3 reads TGTGCCAGCAGCCGTATTCCGGGAAAAACTCAGGAGTCCTTC.

This clone was picked up a small number of times. The chain carries TRBV18 and TRBJ2-7, with a weak D call TRBD1 (6 bases). This CDR3 has 16 residues. Germline-derived CDR1 and CDR2 are KGHSH and LQKENI. Trimming cost V 5 bases and J 2 bases, with 19 bases left between them. CDR3 residues: CASSDGQTRKAYEQYF. As DNA, the CDR3 is TGTGCCAGCTCAGATGGACAGACACGCAAGGCCTACGAGCAGTACTTC.

The chain employs TRBV5-1 and TRBJ2-5, with D tentatively TRBD2 (6 bases). CDR1 is SGHRS and CDR2 is YFSETQ in the germline V gene. The CDR3 totals 17 residues. V gave up 4 bases and J gave up 3 bases, with 22 bases separating them. The CDR3 DNA follows: TGCGCCAGCAGCCGAGGACTTAGCGGAACGAGGGAAGAGACCCAGTACTTC. It is translated as CASSRGLSGTREETQYF.

Regarding this clone: Other DNA sequences within the sample encode an identical CDR3. This rearrangement joins TRBV18 to TRBJ2-7, with 8 nucleotides matching TRBD1. Germline V CDR1 and CDR2: KGHSH, LQKENI. CDR3 length: 14 amino acids. V shed 3 bases and J 2 bases; nucleotides not matched to a gene: 3. For the CDR3, the DNA is TGTGCCAGCTCACCTGGACAGGGACCCTACGAGCAGTACTTC. Amino acid sequence: CASSPGQGPYEQYF.

CDR3 sequence reads: CASRSTAAGEANEQFF. The CDR3 nucleotides are TGTGCCAGCAGATCCACCGCCGCGGGAGAGGCGAATGAGCAGTTCTTC. The V gene is TRBV27, the J gene TRBJ2-1, with 7 bases that match TRBD2. The germline V gene has CDR1 MNHEY and CDR2 SMNVEV (reference sequence). V lost 6 bases to trimming and J lost 7 bases; unmatched junction nucleotides: 15. The CDR3 runs 16 residues.

The chain carries TRBV5-1 and TRBJ2-1; tentatively, D is TRBD2 (7 bases). Germline CDR1 reads SGHRS; CDR2 reads YFSETQ. Trimming took 4 bases from V and 7 from J, leaving 18 bases between them. CDR3 length: 15 residues. The CDR3 reads CASSPPEGGGNEQFF. CDR3 DNA sequence: TGCGCCAGCAGCCCACCGGAGGGAGGGGGGAATGAGCAGTTCTTC.

This clone was observed once. CDR3 amino acids: CASSFQPYRSQETQYF. The CDR3 DNA is TGTGCCAGCAGTTTTCAACCCTACAGGTCCCAAGAGACCCAGTACTTC. The J gene is TRBJ2-5, the V gene TRBV28; possible D gene TRBD1, 5 bases. Trimming took off 3 bases at V and 1 base at J, with 15 bases between the two ends. CDR3 size: 16 residues. The V gene's germline CDR1 is MDHEN and CDR2 SYDVKM.